This TCR beta chain is from a study of Graves' ophthalmopathy and Graves' hyperthyroidism. As for this clonotype: Compared with germline, one end of the junction differs, possibly owing to a read error.

The CDR3 runs 14 residues. Scientists amplified the TCR beta CDR3 regions from RNA transcripts. First-round RT-PCR used HTBI primers; second-round multiplex PCR followed. TCRdb used MiXCR to reprocess the multiplex PCR reads, holding one entry per CDR3 protein. The data contain about 550,000 distinct CDR3 sequences, under 40% of them singletons. Sequencing was done on a sample of peripheral blood or thyroid tissue (not recorded which). The receptor was isolated from an adult man with Graves' hyperthyroidism. The chain carries TRBV12-3 or TRBV12-4 and TRBJ2-5; the D gene could be TRBD1 or TRBD2 (5 bases each). The CDR3 nucleotides read TGTGCCACCAGCGACGGGACGAACCAGGAGACCCAGTACTTC. As protein: CATSDGTNQETQYF.